Presented here are 30 T cell receptor beta chains from one specimen sequenced in a study of T cells in narcolepsy. Clones were sequenced by immunoSEQ multiplex PCR, and TCRdb holds only the in-frame ones, with some missing. The repertoire consists of fewer than 40,000 clones, with about 85% occurring once and the leading ten covering around 0.9%. The sample consisted of CD45RA- memory CD4+ T cells from PBMCs. All receptors come from a human donor with narcolepsy.

The chain joins TRBV6-5 to TRBJ1-2; D is possibly TRBD1 (5 bases). Trimming left V 5 bases short and J 5 bases short, with 15 bases between. The CDR3 has 14 amino acids. In germline, CDR1 is MNHEY, CDR2 SVGAGI. The CDR3 loop reads CASSRLSGQYGYTF. The CDR3 DNA follows: TGTGCCAGCAGTCGACTCAGCGGACAATATGGCTACACCTTC.

This rearrangement joins TRBV5-7 to TRBJ1-5; D is possibly TRBD1 (6 bases). TRBV5-7 is an ORF for which the function is uncertain. The CDR3 consists of 16 residues. V lost 0 bases to trimming and J lost 0 bases, with 10 bases between them. This CDR3 reads CASSLAGTPSNQPQHF. DNA of the CDR3: TGTGCCAGCAGCTTGGCCGGGACACCTAGCAATCAGCCCCAGCATTTT.

CDR3 loop: CASSSEGHSYEQYF. The CDR3, as DNA: TGCGCCAGCAGCTCGGAGGGGCATTCCTACGAGCAGTACTTC. The chain combines TRBV5-1 with TRBJ2-7, with D tentatively TRBD2 (6 bases). Germline V CDR1 and CDR2: SGHRS, YFSETQ. V lost 3 bases and J 1 base, leaving 11 bases between the germline ends. CDR3 size: 14 residues.

The count of this clone is one. This sequence joins TRBV7-8 and TRBJ2-7; 7 bases agree with TRBD2. The CDR3 is 14 residues long. V lost 6 bases to trimming and J lost 2 bases; unmatched junction nucleotides: 7. Per germline, CDR1 SGHVS and CDR2 FQNEAQ. Here the CDR3 reads CASSKKRGPYEQYF. In DNA, the CDR3 is TGTGCCAGCAGTAAGAAGCGGGGCCCCTACGAGCAGTACTTC.

The chain joins TRBV11-2 to TRBJ2-3; weak D call: TRBD1 (6 bases). The length of the CDR3 is 17 residues. Trimming removed 1 base from V and 0 bases from J, with 14 bases in between. Germline V gene sequence: CDR1 SGHAT, CDR2 FQNNGV. The CDR3, as DNA: TGTGCCAGCAGCTTAGGCACAGGGACGTCTAGCACAGATACGCAGTATTTT. It yields the protein CASSLGTGTSSTDTQYF.

This sequence joins TRBV6-6 and TRBJ2-6, with D unclear. The V gene's germline CDR1 is MNHNY and CDR2 SVGAGI (reference sequence). V was trimmed by 7 bases and J by 3 bases, leaving 10 bases between them. The CDR3 has 14 amino acids. The CDR3 reads CASNLIGGANVLTF. The DNA of the CDR3 is TGTGCCAGCAATCTTATAGGTGGGGCCAACGTCCTGACTTTC.

The rearrangement links TRBV30 to TRBJ2-7; weak D call: TRBD1 (6 bases). Germline lookup yields CDR1 GTSNPN and CDR2 SVGIG (reference sequence). Trimming shortened V by 1 base and J by 6 bases, and 19 bases separated the two germline ends. The CDR3 is 15 amino acids. Written as DNA, the CDR3 is TGTGCCTGGAGTGCACTACAGGGTTTCAGAATCGAGCAGTACTTC. Translating gives CAWSALQGFRIEQYF.

V and J are TRBV30 and TRBJ1-5, with D uncertain. Germline V gives CDR1 GTSNPN, CDR2 SVGIG (reference sequence). CDR3 length: 13 residues. Trimming cost V 0 bases and J 4 bases, with 7 bases left between them. CDR3 nucleotides: TGTGCCTGGAGTGTAAACGGGAATCAGCCCCAGCATTTT. Residues: CAWSVNGNQPQHF.

On this clone: The sample has other DNA sequences that encode this CDR3 too. The CDR3 DNA sequence: TGTGCCATCAGTGACAGCGGAGGCACAGATACGCAGTATTTT. It codes for CAISDSGGTDTQYF. The chain recombines TRBV10-3 with TRBJ2-3, with D maybe TRBD2 (5 bases). Germline assignment: CDR1 ENHRY and CDR2 SYGVKD. There are 14 residues in the CDR3. The V end was cut by 3 bases, the J end by 1 base, with 8 bases between.

This clone has just a few counts. The genes are TRBV6-5 and TRBJ1-2, with 7 bases that match TRBD1. CDR1 is MNHEY, CDR2 SVGAGI, per germline. The length of the CDR3 is 14 residues. V gave up 8 bases and J gave up 2 bases; unmatched junction bases: 8. The CDR3 nucleotides read TGTGCCAGCTGGGGGGCAGGGGGAAACTATGGCTACACCTTC. Amino acid sequence: CASWGAGGNYGYTF.

The chain carries TRBV6-1 and TRBJ1-2; possibly TRBD1 for D (6 bases). This CDR3 has 14 amino acids. The germline V gene has CDR1 MNHNS and CDR2 SASEGT. V lost 2 bases, J lost 6 bases, and 13 bases lay in between. CDR3 nucleotides: TGTGCCAGCAGTGAATCTGATACAGGGCATGGCTACACCTTC. Residues: CASSESDTGHGYTF.

The chain carries TRBV9 and TRBJ2-2, with 11 bases fitting TRBD2. The CDR3 loop spans 16 amino acids. V lost 0 bases and J lost 8; bases outside the gene matches: 6. CDR1 is SGDLS and CDR2 is YYNGEE in the germline V gene. CDR3 sequence: CASSVELAGVSGELFF. The CDR3 DNA reads as TGTGCCAGCAGCGTAGAACTAGCGGGAGTAAGTGGGGAGCTGTTTTTT.

The chain joins TRBV5-1 to TRBJ2-3, with 7 bases lining up with TRBD2. The length of the CDR3 is 15 residues. V gave up 0 bases and J gave up 4 bases; unmatched junction bases: 5. Germline loops: CDR1 SGHRS, CDR2 YFSETQ. CDR3 region: CASSLGTGGADTQYF. CDR3 coding DNA: TGCGCCAGCAGCTTGGGGACGGGAGGTGCAGATACGCAGTATTTT.

V is TRBV29-1 and J is TRBJ1-5, with a weak D call TRBD1 (5 bases). Germline CDR1 and CDR2: SQVTM and ANQGSEA. V was clipped by 8 bases and J by 5 bases, with 22 bases between them. The CDR3 is 15 residues long. As DNA, the CDR3 is TGCAGCCCCGAGGGTAGAGGGGAGGATTATCAGCCCCAGCATTTT. This translates into CSPEGRGEDYQPQHF.

The CDR3 DNA reads TGTGCCAGCAGTTATCCGGGACAGGGTAAAATGGCTAATGAAAAACTGTTTTTT. This sequence encodes CASSYPGQGKMANEKLFF. V and J are TRBV27 and TRBJ1-4, with TRBD1 matching 9 bases. Germline V gene lookup returns CDR1 MNHEY and CDR2 SMNVEV (reference sequence). This CDR3 has 18 residues. Trimming removed 4 bases from V and 3 bases from J; junction bases left unmatched: 12.

V gene TRBV28 combines with J gene TRBJ1-1; 8 nucleotides agree with TRBD1. CDR1 and CDR2 (germline): MDHEN, SYDVKM. This CDR3 has 15 amino acids. Trimming removed 4 bases from V and 11 bases from J; junction bases left unmatched: 15. The CDR3, as DNA: TGTGCCAGCAGTTGGGGATTTCAGGGGGCTGTGGGGGCTTTCTTT. This gives the protein CASSWGFQGAVGAFF.

The V call is TRBV7-6, the J call TRBJ2-5, with D possibly being TRBD2 (6 bases). In germline, CDR1 is SGHVS, CDR2 FNYEAQ. This CDR3 has 12 residues. With 4 bases removed from V and 5 bases from J, the gap between germline ends came to 8 bases. CDR3 in DNA: TGTGCCAGCAGCTGGGGGGTTGAGACCCAGTACTTC. This sequence encodes CASSWGVETQYF.

This clone was seen only a few times. V is TRBV5-1 and J is TRBJ1-5; 7 bases fit TRBD1. This CDR3 contains 13 residues. Germline V CDR1 and CDR2: SGHRS, YFSETQ. V shed 5 bases, J shed 7 bases, and the junction held 6 bases outside the gene matches. CDR3 coding DNA: TGCGCCAGCAGTCGGGACAGTGAACAGCCCCAGCATTTT. This translates into CASSRDSEQPQHF.

The V and J genes are TRBV18 and TRBJ1-3, with 7 nucleotides matching TRBD1. V lost 0 bases, J lost 8 bases, and 13 bases stayed unmatched. From germline, CDR1 is KGHSH and CDR2 LQKENI. The CDR3 covers 17 residues. The CDR3 loop reads CASSPPTKTGRSDTIYF. CDR3 DNA: TGTGCCAGCTCACCACCCACCAAGACAGGGCGGTCAGACACCATATATTTT.

The chain links TRBV7-2 to TRBJ2-5; no definite D call. The CDR3 covers 14 residues. V dropped 0 bases and J dropped 4 bases, with 9 bases sitting between them. Germline V lookup: CDR1 SGHTA, CDR2 FQGNSA. The CDR3 DNA reads TGTGCCAGCAGCTTAGCAATGGCGTCAGAGACCCAGTACTTC. Translated, it gives CASSLAMASETQYF.

This clone showed up just a few times. V gene TRBV27 combines with J gene TRBJ2-7; TRBD2 agrees at 10 bases. The CDR3 has 15 residues. CDR1 and CDR2 (germline): MNHEY, SMNVEV (reference sequence). J gave up 5 bases and V 5 bases, and 9 bases lay outside the gene matches. In DNA, the CDR3 is TGTGCCAGCAGTCTCCTAGCGGGAGCGGTCCACGAGCAGTACTTC. This sequence encodes CASSLLAGAVHEQYF.

The V gene is TRBV7-9, the J gene TRBJ2-1; D is ambiguous. The CDR3 is 15 residues long. Per the germline V gene, CDR1 is SEHNR and CDR2 is FQNEAQ (reference sequence). V lost 6 bases and J lost 0, with 12 bases in between. The chain's CDR3 is CASRDAGLSYNEQFF. The CDR3 nucleotides read TGTGCCAGCAGAGACGCAGGTCTCTCCTACAATGAGCAGTTCTTC.

In its sample, this clone was seen a few times. V gene TRBV7-8 combines with J gene TRBJ2-2; TRBD1 matches 7 bases. This CDR3 contains 15 residues. CDR1 SGHVS and CDR2 FQNEAQ come from the germline V gene. The trim removed 1 base at V and 4 bases at J, leaving 3 bases unmatched. In DNA form, the CDR3 reads TGTGCCAGCAGCTTAGTACAGGGGAGCACCGGGGAGCTGTTTTTT. Its protein is CASSLVQGSTGELFF.

CDR3 in DNA: TGCGCCAGCAGCTCTCGACTAGCGGGAGGGTACGAGCAGTACTTC. Encoded protein: CASSSRLAGGYEQYF. This chain links TRBV5-1 with TRBJ2-7, with 14 bases aligning to TRBD2. Trimming removed 3 bases from V and 4 bases from J; junction bases left unmatched: 3. Per the germline V gene, CDR1 is SGHRS and CDR2 is YFSETQ. There are 15 residues in the CDR3.

CDR3 sequence reads: CASSLGTGRNYEQYF. The CDR3 DNA follows: TGTGCCAGCAGTTTAGGGACAGGGAGGAACTACGAGCAGTACTTC. The chain joins TRBV27 to TRBJ2-7, with 9 bases matching TRBD1. The J segment lost 3 bases and the V segment lost 2 bases, leaving 5 bases of the junction unmatched. In germline, CDR1 is MNHEY, CDR2 SMNVEV (reference sequence). This CDR3 is 15 amino acids long.

The V gene is TRBV2, the J gene TRBJ2-3; TRBD2 agrees at 9 bases. J was trimmed by 6 bases and V by 6 bases; bases with no gene match: 10. The CDR3 loop spans 15 amino acids. The germline V gene has CDR1 SNHLY and CDR2 FYNNEI. The CDR3 DNA follows: TGTGCCAGCAGCCCCCTCGGCGGGGGGGCGGATACGCAGTATTTT. This translates into CASSPLGGGADTQYF.

The chain carries TRBV4-3 and TRBJ1-4, with D tentatively TRBD1 (5 bases). Trimming pared 4 bases from V and 3 bases from J, leaving 15 bases between. CDR1 and CDR2 from the germline V gene are LGHNA and YSLEER. The CDR3 spans 16 residues. CDR3 DNA sequence: TGCGCCAGCAGCCCAGGCGTCGGGACGGCTAATGAAAAACTGTTTTTT. Protein: CASSPGVGTANEKLFF.

This rearrangement joins TRBV28 to TRBJ2-2; 8 positions match TRBD1. Germline V CDR1 and CDR2: MDHEN, SYDVKM. The CDR3 runs to 17 residues. Trimming at V came to 3 bases and at J to 0 bases, leaving 6 bases not matched to a gene. The CDR3 nucleotides are TGTGCCAGCAGTTTCTTTGGGACAGGAGCGAACACCGGGGAGCTGTTTTTT. Protein: CASSFFGTGANTGELFF.

V gene TRBV9 combines with J gene TRBJ2-2; 11 bases fit TRBD2. The CDR3 is 15 residues long. Germline V gives CDR1 SGDLS, CDR2 YYNGEE. Trimming removed 4 bases from V and 5 bases from J; junction bases left unmatched: 4. CDR3 in amino acids: CASSTSGGRTGELFF. The CDR3 DNA is TGTGCCAGCAGCACTAGCGGGGGCCGGACCGGGGAGCTGTTTTTT.

This chain joins TRBV30 and TRBJ2-3; 8 bases line up with TRBD2. The CDR3 loop spans 14 amino acids. V shed 4 bases, J shed 6 bases, and the junction held 9 bases outside the gene matches. Germline V lookup: CDR1 GTSNPN, CDR2 SVGIG (reference sequence). CDR3 region: CAWKSLAGWDTQYF. Here the CDR3 DNA reads TGTGCCTGGAAATCGCTAGCGGGTTGGGATACGCAGTATTTT.